Listed here are 7 T cell receptor beta chains from one sample, sequenced in a study of identical twins. TCRdb re-analysed the 5' RACE reads in MiXCR, keeping a single row per CDR3 protein. Of under 1 million distinct CDR3 sequences in the sample, around 12% were seen once. These data also featured in a second study, about yellow fever vaccine responses in identical twins.

Sequenced input: PBMCs. The receptors derive from a woman under 30 in good health.

Only a few counts were recorded for this clonotype. V is TRBV6-1 and J is TRBJ2-7, with 10 bases lining up with TRBD1. The J segment lost 7 bases and the V segment lost 6 bases, leaving 12 bases of the junction unmatched. From germline, CDR1 is MNHNS and CDR2 SASEGT. The CDR3 has 15 residues. Written as DNA, the CDR3 is TGTGCCAGCAGCCACGGCAGACAGGGGGCGGAGGAGCAGTACGTC. This encodes CASSHGRQGAEEQYV.

This clonotype showed up just a few times. The rearrangement joins TRBV12-3 or TRBV12-4 to TRBJ2-1, with 11 positions matching TRBD2. The CDR3 covers 14 residues. Trimming cost V 7 bases and J 6 bases; bases outside gene matches: 5. The CDR3 nucleotides are TGTGCCAGCACCTTAGCGGGGGGGTCCAATGAGCAGTTCTTC. The encoded protein is CASTLAGGSNEQFF.

V gene TRBV6-1 combines with J gene TRBJ2-2; 7 bases map to TRBD2. V shed 6 bases, J shed 5 bases, and the junction held 12 bases outside the gene matches. This CDR3 has 16 residues. From germline, CDR1 is MNHNS and CDR2 SASEGT. This CDR3 is CASSRSGGPGTGELFF. The CDR3 DNA is TGTGCCAGCAGCCGGTCGGGAGGCCCGGGGACCGGGGAGCTGTTTTTT.

This clonotype occurred many times. The CDR3 DNA reads TGTGCCAGCAGTTACAGGGGAGGGGAAAAACTGTTTTTT. Amino acids: CASSYRGGEKLFF. V usage is TRBV6-5 and J usage is TRBJ1-4, with D perhaps matching TRBD1 (5 bases). The CDR3 is 13 amino acids. Germline loops: CDR1 MNHEY, CDR2 SVGAGI. Trimming took off 2 bases at V and 8 bases at J, with 9 bases between the two ends.

The chain carries TRBV27 and TRBJ1-1; D not resolved. The CDR3 length is 12 residues. V dropped 4 bases and J dropped 5 bases, with 8 bases sitting between them. The germline CDR1 and CDR2 sequences are MNHEY and SMNVEV (reference sequence). This chain's CDR3 is CASSSTRTEAFF. CDR3 nucleotide sequence: TGTGCCAGCAGTTCAACTAGGACTGAAGCTTTCTTT.

In its sample, this clonotype was seen a few times. V and J are TRBV20-1 and TRBJ2-5, with 8 bases aligning to TRBD2. Trimming cost V 3 bases and J 4 bases; bases outside gene matches: 10. This CDR3 spans 15 amino acids. Germline lookup yields CDR1 DFQATT and CDR2 SNEGSKA (reference sequence). The CDR3 DNA follows: TGCAGTGCTAGGATTGGCCCAGCGGGAGCAGAGACCCAGTACTTC. The encoded protein is CSARIGPAGAETQYF.

CDR3 sequence reads: CSVAPSGGYTGELFF. In nucleotides, the CDR3 is TGCAGCGTAGCCCCTAGCGGGGGGTACACCGGGGAGCTGTTTTTT. The chain recombines TRBV29-1 with TRBJ2-2; 11 bases are shared with TRBD2. Trimming cost V 6 bases and J 3 bases; bases outside gene matches: 6. The CDR3 runs to 15 residues. Germline CDR1 is SQVTM and CDR2 is ANQGSEA.